These 28 T cell receptor beta chains came from one sample sequenced in a study of T cells in women clearing cervical HPV infection. Here immunoSEQ multiplex PCR was the method, and the copy in TCRdb shows in-frame clones only, minus some. This table holds tens of thousands of clones. Source material: blood buffy coat. Receptors originate from a woman aged 18 to 75 with a cervical HPV16 infection that either progressed to CIN3+ or cleared (not recorded which).

Points on this clone: The CDR3 end falls 3 residues outside the read, so it is completed with the germline J gene. The rearrangement joins TRBV19 to TRBJ1-5; TRBD1 might be the D (5 bases). The CDR3 runs to 15 residues. From germline, CDR1 is LNHDA and CDR2 SQIVND (reference sequence). V lost 5 bases to trimming and J lost 3 bases, with 14 bases between them. The CDR3 sequence: CASSPRRVNNQPQHF. The sequenced CDR3 bases are TGTGCCAGTAGTCCTCGCAGGGTAAACAATCAGCCC.

Turning to this clone: The read terminates 3 residues before the CDR3 end, so the remaining end is supplied by the germline J gene. The chain joins TRBV15 to TRBJ2-1; unclear D gene. The V gene lost 5 bases and the J gene lost 8 bases, with 10 bases spanning the gap. The CDR3 consists of 12 residues. Germline V gene lookup returns CDR1 LNHNV and CDR2 YYDKDF (reference sequence). The CDR3 DNA, read in part, is TGTGCCACCAGCCCCTATACCGATGAG. This codes for CATSPYTDE. The entire CDR3 protein is CATSPYTDEQFF.

Notes on this clone: The CDR3 end lies 3 residues beyond the end of the read and is filled in from the germline J gene. This chain uses TRBV19 with TRBJ1-4; TRBD1 is a possible D gene (5 bases). From germline, CDR1 is LNHDA and CDR2 SQIVND (reference sequence). The CDR3 has 14 residues. V lost 3 bases to trimming and J lost 2 bases, with 7 bases between them. The CDR3: CASSIAGTNEKLFF. Incomplete CDR3 DNA: TGTGCCAGTAGTATTGCAGGGACTAATGAAAAA.

A word on this clone: Read sequence stops 3 residues before the CDR3 end, and the germline J gene provides the missing end. This chain links TRBV12-3 or TRBV12-4 with TRBJ1-1; 8 bases map to TRBD1. The CDR3 is 18 amino acids. V lost 1 base to trimming and J lost 6 bases; unmatched junction nucleotides: 16. The CDR3: CASSLGVALSQGAAEAFF. CDR3 DNA, as far as it was read: TGTGCCAGCAGTTTAGGTGTCGCCTTAAGTCAGGGGGCCGCTGAA.

As to this clone: The observed sequence ends 3 residues before the CDR3 terminus, with the missing tail filled in from the germline J gene. This chain joins TRBV7-9 and TRBJ2-3; 7 positions agree with TRBD2. Trimming cost V 7 bases and J 6 bases; bases outside gene matches: 10. The germline gives CDR1 SEHNR, CDR2 FQNEAQ (reference sequence). The CDR3 sequence is 14 residues long. The CDR3 DNA, read in part, is TGTGCCAGCAACCCGGGACTAACGAGGGATACG. Translating it yields CASNPGLTRDT. The whole CDR3 sequence is CASNPGLTRDTQYF. Full variable domain (remainder filled in from reference TRBV7-9 and TRBJ2-3): DTGVSQNPRHKITKRGQNVTFRCDPISEHNRLYWYRQTLGQGPEFLTYFQNEAQLEKSRLLSDRFSAERPKGSFSTLEIQRTEQGDSAMYLCASNPGLTRDTQYFGPGTRLTVL.

As to this clone: Sequencing ends 3 residues short of the CDR3 end; the germline J gene provides the rest. The chain carries TRBV6-2 or TRBV6-3 and TRBJ2-1, with D tentatively TRBD1 (6 bases). Looked up from germline, CDR1 is MNHEY and CDR2 is SVGEGT. The CDR3 is 12 amino acids. Trimming stripped 10 bases from V and 1 base from J, with 8 bases between. CDR3 loop: CATGQSYNEQFF. The sequenced part of the CDR3 DNA is TGTGCCACCGGACAGTCCTACAATGAG.

In the case of this clone: The read ends 3 residues before the CDR3 terminus; that terminus is restored from the germline J gene. The chain couples TRBV27 to TRBJ1-6, with D maybe TRBD1 (6 bases). Trimming took 5 bases from V and 10 from J, leaving 12 bases between them. CDR3 size: 13 residues. The germline V gene has CDR1 MNHEY and CDR2 SMNVEV (reference sequence). Partial CDR3 DNA: TGTGCCAGCAGTGCCTCACAGGGATCACCC. This gives the protein CASSASQGSP. The entire CDR3 sequence reads CASSASQGSPLHF.

Concerning this clone itself: The read terminates 3 residues before the CDR3 end, so the remaining end is supplied by the germline J gene. This chain links TRBV29-1 with TRBJ2-7; D is undetermined. From germline, CDR1 is SQVTM and CDR2 ANQGSEA. CDR3 length: 15 amino acids. Trimming removed 0 bases at V and 0 bases at J, with 12 bases between. CDR3 loop: CSVEDRDFLSYEQYF. The covered CDR3 bases are TGCAGCGTTGAAGATCGCGATTTCCTCTCCTACGAG.

Comments on this clone: The sequenced fragment ends 3 residues before the CDR3 boundary, so the rest is inferred from the germline J gene. The chain links TRBV14 to TRBJ2-2, with 8 bases that match TRBD1. CDR1 and CDR2 from the germline V gene are SGHDN and FVKESK. With V trimmed by 4 bases and J by 3 bases, 7 bases remained unmatched. The CDR3 covers 16 residues. The CDR3 protein is CASSLSDRGDTGELFF. CDR3 bases read: TGTGCCAGCAGCCTCTCTGACAGGGGAGACACCGGGGAG.

Notes on this clone: Read data end 3 residues before the CDR3 end; the end is taken from the germline J gene. The rearrangement joins TRBV6-2 or TRBV6-3 to TRBJ1-2, with D possibly being TRBD1 (5 bases). This CDR3 is built from 14 residues. Germline V lookup: CDR1 MNHEY, CDR2 SVGEGT. The sequenced part of the CDR3 DNA is TGTGCCAGCAGTTACGGGACTAGCACAGATACC. Translation: CASSYGTSTDT. The whole CDR3 reads CASSYGTSTDTYTF.

Turning to this clone: The missing CDR3 end, 3 residues past where the read stops, is filled in from the germline J gene. This chain links TRBV20-1 with TRBJ2-5, with D possibly being TRBD1 (6 bases). The length of the CDR3 is 16 residues. Trimming removed 4 bases at V and 5 bases at J, with 23 bases between. Germline CDR1 is DFQATT and CDR2 is SNEGSKA (reference sequence). CDR3: CSATWEYYRVSETQYF. The DNA read from the CDR3 is TGCAGTGCTACCTGGGAGTACTACAGGGTATCGGAGACC.

Comment on this clone: Read data end 3 residues before the CDR3 end; the end is taken from the germline J gene. The rearrangement uses TRBV10-1 and TRBJ2-3, with 10 bases that match TRBD2. Per the germline V gene, CDR1 is WNHNN and CDR2 is SYGVQD (reference sequence). The CDR3 runs to 16 residues. Losses at the gene ends were 9 bases for V and 0 bases for J; bases not matched to a gene: 9. This chain's CDR3 is CARRGSGGGSTDTQYF. Partial CDR3 DNA: TGCGCCAGAAGGGGGAGCGGGGGGGGAAGCACAGATACG.

Remarks on this clone: The sequence runs out 3 residues before the end of the CDR3; the remainder is reconstructed from the germline J gene. The chain carries TRBV6-2 or TRBV6-3 and TRBJ1-4; TRBD1 aligns across 7 bases. In germline, CDR1 is MNHEY, CDR2 SVGEGT. This CDR3 has 14 residues. The part of the CDR3 DNA that was read is TGTGCCAGCAGTTACCGGGACAGTGGGGATCCA. It specifies CASSYRDSGDP. The CDR3, in full, reads CASSYRDSGDPLFF.

Turning to this clone: The missing CDR3 end, 3 residues past where the read stops, is filled in from the germline J gene. This chain links TRBV11-2 with TRBJ2-1; no firm D call. The V gene lost 4 bases and the J gene lost 2 bases, with 6 bases spanning the gap. Germline V gene data show CDR1 as SGHAT and CDR2 as FQNNGV. The CDR3 is made up of 13 amino acids. The part of the CDR3 DNA that was read is TGTGCCAGCAGCTACCAGACCTACAATGAG. It translates to CASSYQTYNE. The entire CDR3 protein is CASSYQTYNEQFF.

With regard to this clone: At one boundary the junction diverges from the germline segment, which might be a read error. The missing CDR3 end, 3 residues past where the read stops, is filled in from the germline J gene. The rearrangement uses TRBV5-1 and TRBJ2-3; TRBD1 matches 8 bases. In germline, CDR1 is SGHRS, CDR2 YFSETQ. This CDR3 has 15 residues. The CDR3 spells CASSLDRESTDTQYF. The covered CDR3 bases are TGCGCCAGCAGTTTGGACAGGGAATCTACAGATACG.

Comment on this clone: The missing CDR3 end, 3 residues past where the read stops, is filled in from the germline J gene. V and J are TRBV30 and TRBJ1-1; D is undetermined. Germline lookup yields CDR1 GTSNPN and CDR2 SVGIG (reference sequence). This CDR3 contains 13 residues. V lost 1 base, J lost 5 bases, and 11 bases lay in between. This chain's CDR3 is CAWSGLKGTEAFF. CDR3 DNA (partial): TGTGCCTGGAGTGGACTAAAAGGGACTGAA.

On this clone itself: Read sequence stops 3 residues before the CDR3 end, and the germline J gene provides the missing end. This chain links TRBV2 with TRBJ1-6; D gene ambiguous. This CDR3 region has 17 residues. V was trimmed by 5 bases and J by 0 bases, leaving 14 bases between them. Germline V gene data show CDR1 as SNHLY and CDR2 as FYNNEI. The sequenced part of the CDR3 DNA is TGTGCCAGCAGTTACCCGGCCTGGGCCTCCTATAATTCACCC. It encodes CASSYPAWASYNSP. The CDR3, in full, reads CASSYPAWASYNSPLHF.

About this clone: Read coverage stops 3 residues before the CDR3 terminus; the germline J gene supplies the remainder. The chain employs TRBV9 and TRBJ2-2; 10 bases map to TRBD2. CDR1 is SGDLS, CDR2 YYNGEE, per germline. CDR3 length: 16 amino acids. Trimming cost V 0 bases and J 7 bases; bases outside gene matches: 6. The sequenced CDR3 bases are TGTGCCAGCAGCGTAGAACTAGCGGGGAGGGACGGGGAG. Translating gives CASSVELAGRDGE. The full CDR3 protein reads CASSVELAGRDGELFF.

Notes on this clone: The read stops 3 residues short of the end of the CDR3; the missing end is completed from the germline J gene. The rearrangement joins TRBV7-6 to TRBJ1-1, with unresolved D. CDR1 and CDR2 (germline): SGHVS, FNYEAQ. The CDR3 is 13 amino acids. V lost 5 bases and J 3 bases, leaving 10 bases between the germline ends. The sequenced CDR3 bases are TGTGCCAGCAGCCCCGGACTCTACACTGAA. It codes for CASSPGLYTE. The entire CDR3 protein reads CASSPGLYTEAFF.

On this clone itself: The read is 3 residues too short to cover the CDR3 end, so that end is filled in from the germline J gene. This chain uses TRBV29-1 with TRBJ1-4; D is possibly TRBD1 (5 bases). Germline CDR1 SQVTM, CDR2 ANQGSEA. The CDR3 loop spans 16 amino acids. This chain's CDR3 is CSVEGERTGHFRQLFF. Incomplete CDR3 DNA: TGCAGCGTTGAAGGGGAACGTACAGGCCATTTTAGGCAA.

A word on this clone: From the germline J gene comes the end of the CDR3, since the read stops 3 residues before it. The chain has TRBV2 and TRBJ2-3; TRBD2 matches at 11 bases. Germline CDR1 reads SNHLY; CDR2 reads FYNNEI. The CDR3 has 16 amino acids. The sequenced part of the CDR3 DNA is TGTGCCAGCAGGAACTACGGAGGGACTAGCGGAGAAACG. Translated, it gives CASRNYGGTSGET. The CDR3 in full is CASRNYGGTSGETQYF.

Concerning this clone: The read ends 3 residues before the CDR3 terminus; that terminus is restored from the germline J gene. This chain uses TRBV6-1 with TRBJ2-3, with D perhaps matching TRBD1 (6 bases). Germline V gene sequence: CDR1 MNHNS, CDR2 SASEGT. The length of the CDR3 is 15 residues. The CDR3 reads CASSEQGKMEETQYF. Partial CDR3 DNA: TGTGCCAGCAGTGAACAGGGGAAAATGGAAGAGACG.

In regard to this clone: The CDR3 goes on 3 residues after the read ends, and that part is filled in from the germline J gene. The chain is built from TRBV6-1 and TRBJ1-1, with 7 bases aligning to TRBD1. The CDR3 is 16 amino acids. Germline CDR1 MNHNS, CDR2 SASEGT. CDR3 DNA, as far as it was read: TGTGCCAGCAGTGGAGGGACAGAGTATTTCCGAGGGAAA. Its translation is CASSGGTEYFRGK. The entire CDR3 protein reads CASSGGTEYFRGKAFF.

The CDR3 bases that were read are TGTGCCAGCAGCTTAGCGACTAGCGGGGGGCCGGCAGATACC. It yields the protein CASSLATSGGPADT. The full CDR3 sequence reads CASSLATSGGPADTQYF. The rearrangement joins TRBV7-2 to TRBJ2-5; 13 bases fit TRBD2. The read halts 3 residues ahead of the CDR3 end, with the missing end drawn from the germline J gene. Germline V gives CDR1 SGHTA, CDR2 FQGNSA. The CDR3 loop spans 17 amino acids.

A word on this clone: The CDR3 is cut off 3 residues early in the read; its end comes from the germline J gene. The J gene is TRBJ2-3, the V gene TRBV20-1; 8 nucleotides line up with TRBD1. The ends lost 3 bases at V and 4 bases at J; junction bases unmatched: 0. The germline CDR1 and CDR2 sequences are DFQATT and SNEGSKA (reference sequence). There are 12 residues in the CDR3. The CDR3 loop reads CSARDRADTQYF. The DNA read from the CDR3 is TGCAGTGCTAGGGACAGGGCAGATACG.

A remark on this clone: From the germline J gene comes the end of the CDR3, since the read stops 3 residues before it. The chain uses TRBV11-2 and TRBJ2-7; tentatively, D is TRBD2 (5 bases). The CDR3 has 13 amino acids. The V gene's germline CDR1 is SGHAT and CDR2 FQNNGV. V lost 5 bases and J 5 bases, leaving 13 bases between the germline ends. Incomplete CDR3 DNA: TGTGCCAGCAGCAACCCAGCGGAGGACGAG. As protein: CASSNPAEDE. Given in full, the CDR3 is CASSNPAEDEQYF.

About this clone itself: The read comes to an end 3 residues before the CDR3 does, leaving the germline J gene to fill in the end. The chain is built from TRBV12-5 and TRBJ2-3; 11 positions agree with TRBD2. After removal of 4 bases from V and 8 bases from J, the junction contained 11 bases not matched to a gene. This CDR3 spans 16 amino acids. Germline assignment: CDR1 LGHNT and CDR2 FRNRAP. The covered CDR3 bases are TGTGCTAGTGGTTCGGGAAAACCTCTAGCGGGGGGTACG. Its translation is CASGSGKPLAGGT. The whole CDR3 protein reads CASGSGKPLAGGTQYF. Filled out from reference TRBV12-5 and TRBJ2-3, the complete variable domain reads DARVTQTPRHKVTEMGQEVTMRCQPILGHNTVFWYRQTMMQGLELLAYFRNRAPLDDSGMPKDRFSAEMPDATLATLKIQPSEPRDSAVYFCASGSGKPLAGGTQYFGPGTRLTVL.

In regard to this clone: The CDR3 end is not reached by the read, which stops 3 residues before it; the germline J gene fills it in. The chain is built from TRBV5-1 and TRBJ1-2; perhaps TRBD1 as D (5 bases). The ends were cut back, 4 bases at V and 0 bases at J, with 10 bases in the middle. Germline V CDR1 and CDR2: SGHRS, YFSETQ. The CDR3 is made up of 14 amino acids. The CDR3 DNA, read in part, is TGCGCCAGCAGCGAGGGGCCCTCTAACTATGGC. Translating it yields CASSEGPSNYG. The CDR3 as a whole reads CASSEGPSNYGYTF.